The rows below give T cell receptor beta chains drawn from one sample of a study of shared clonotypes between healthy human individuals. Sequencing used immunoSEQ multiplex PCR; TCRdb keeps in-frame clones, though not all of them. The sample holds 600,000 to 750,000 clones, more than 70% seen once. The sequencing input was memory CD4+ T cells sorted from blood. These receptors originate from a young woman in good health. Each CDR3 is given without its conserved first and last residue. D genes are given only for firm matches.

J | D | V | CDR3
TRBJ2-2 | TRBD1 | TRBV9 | ASSRQGPAGTGELF
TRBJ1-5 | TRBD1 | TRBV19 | ASSRQGASNQPQH
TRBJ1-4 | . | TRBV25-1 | ASRPGGEYEKLF
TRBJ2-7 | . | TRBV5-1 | ASKYGGIDEQY
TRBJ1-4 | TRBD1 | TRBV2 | ASSAGTGDEKLF
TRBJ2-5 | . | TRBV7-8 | ASSLVLSVETQY
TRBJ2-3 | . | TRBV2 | ASNFGGGTDTQY
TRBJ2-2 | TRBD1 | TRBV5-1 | ASTVGTGGTGELF
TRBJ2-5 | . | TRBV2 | ASSRDVGTQY
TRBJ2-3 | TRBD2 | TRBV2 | ATKGLAGGTDTQY
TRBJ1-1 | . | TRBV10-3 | AIKSVGDTEAF
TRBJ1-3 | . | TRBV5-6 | ASSLGQLSGNTIY
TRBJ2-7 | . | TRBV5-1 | ASSHADSRYEQY
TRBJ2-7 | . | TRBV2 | ASKAKAGSEQY
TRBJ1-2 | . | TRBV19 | ASSIIRVRYNYGYT
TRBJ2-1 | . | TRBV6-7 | ASSYQGLANNEQF
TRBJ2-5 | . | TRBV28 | ASSLSSGWSETQY
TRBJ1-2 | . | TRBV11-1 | ASSLGESYT
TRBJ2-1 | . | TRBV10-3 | AISESGLINEQF
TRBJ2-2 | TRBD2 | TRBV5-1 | ASSRGTSGNTGELF
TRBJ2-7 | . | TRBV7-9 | ASSSGLAEWH
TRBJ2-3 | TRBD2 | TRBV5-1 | ASSLGTSGSTSTDTQY
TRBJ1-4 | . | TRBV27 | ASSIAGRRLSEKLF
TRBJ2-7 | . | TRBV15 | ATSRDLDGTYEQY
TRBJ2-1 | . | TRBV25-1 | ASSETGRDEQF
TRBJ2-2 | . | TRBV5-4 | ASSLVVGNTRSGELF
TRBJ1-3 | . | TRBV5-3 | GSSGTRSGNTIY
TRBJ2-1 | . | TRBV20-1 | RTETYGEQF
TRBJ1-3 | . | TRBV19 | ASSIGTAGNTIY
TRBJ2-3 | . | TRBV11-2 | ASSVDTQY
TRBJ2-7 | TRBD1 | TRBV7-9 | ASSFGQGGEQY
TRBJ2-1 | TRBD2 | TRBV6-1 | ASSETSGLEQF
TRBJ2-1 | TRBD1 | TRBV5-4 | ASSPRTGIYNEQF
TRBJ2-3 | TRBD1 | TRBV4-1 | ASSTTGNTDTQY
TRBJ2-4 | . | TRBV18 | ASSPRVRGEGIQY
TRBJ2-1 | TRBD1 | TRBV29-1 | SGYRGESNEQF
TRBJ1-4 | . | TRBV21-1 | ASSKPGAGSLNEKLF
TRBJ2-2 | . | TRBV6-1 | ASSEYEGTGELF
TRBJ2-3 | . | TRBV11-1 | ASSLAPGLGTDTQY
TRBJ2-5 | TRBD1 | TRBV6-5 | ASSGQGGIETQY
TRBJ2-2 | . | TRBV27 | ASSLLTSYTGELF